Below, 25 T cell receptor beta chains from the same sample are listed, as sequenced in a study of OX40 agonist ivuxolimab in advanced cancers. Clones were read by immunoSEQ multiplex PCR, and TCRdb kept only the in-frame ones, dropping some. The data contain 90,000 or so clones, roughly 89% of them singletons. Material: CD4+ or CD8+ T cells sorted from blood, obtained in a trial of the OX40 agonist ivuxolimab. The receptors stem from an adult with an advanced solid tumor such as melanoma, head and neck, liver or kidney cancer.

Only a few counts were recorded for this clone. The rearrangement links TRBV30 to TRBJ2-1, with D hard to call. The CDR3 has 12 residues. The germline CDR1 and CDR2 sequences are GTSNPN and SVGIG (reference sequence). The CDR3 loop is CAAGRSYNEQFF. CDR3 nucleotides: TGTGCTGCTGGGCGGTCCTACAATGAGCAGTTCTTC.

Concerning this clone itself: At one end, the junction sequence differs from germline, possibly due to a read error. The genes are TRBV9 and TRBJ2-2; no clear D gene. The CDR3 is 15 amino acids. From germline, CDR1 is SGDLS and CDR2 YYNGEE. Here the CDR3 DNA reads TGTGCCAGCAGCGTAGACGGATCCCCCACCCGGGAGCTGTTTTTT. Residues: CASSVDGSPTRELFF.

This rearrangement joins TRBV19 to TRBJ2-7, with 7 nucleotides matching TRBD1. Germline V gives CDR1 LNHDA, CDR2 SQIVND (reference sequence). V lost 6 bases, J lost 2 bases, and 4 bases stayed unmatched. The CDR3 spans 13 residues. The CDR3 DNA sequence: TGTGCCAGTAGCTCGGGACAGACCTACGAGCAGTACTTC. It yields the protein CASSSGQTYEQYF.

Written as DNA, the CDR3 is TGCGCCAGCAGCCCGGGGATTGCTCCAGATACGCAGTATTTT. Its translation: CASSPGIAPDTQYF. V and J are TRBV5-1 and TRBJ2-3; D is perhaps TRBD2 (5 bases). Germline V CDR1 and CDR2: SGHRS, YFSETQ. The CDR3 covers 14 residues. Trimming cost V 4 bases and J 4 bases, with 13 bases left between them.

The chain recombines TRBV4-3 with TRBJ2-1; 8 bases agree with TRBD1. Germline loops: CDR1 LGHNA, CDR2 YSLEER. After removal of 1 base from V and 5 bases from J, the junction contained 7 bases not matched to a gene. The CDR3 sequence is 16 residues long. This CDR3 reads CASSQVLVTGDNEQFF. CDR3 coding DNA: TGCGCCAGCAGCCAAGTTCTCGTGACAGGGGACAATGAGCAGTTCTTC.

The gene calls are TRBV27 and TRBJ1-5, with TRBD1 matching over 7 bases. CDR1 and CDR2 from the germline V gene are MNHEY and SMNVEV (reference sequence). The length of the CDR3 is 13 residues. V gave up 2 bases and J gave up 7 bases; unmatched junction bases: 2. The DNA of the CDR3 is TGTGCCAGCAGTTTAAGGGGGCACCAGCCCCAGCATTTT. Protein: CASSLRGHQPQHF.

This chain joins TRBV18 and TRBJ1-1; 8 bases fit TRBD1. CDR3 length: 14 amino acids. J was trimmed by 4 bases and V by 9 bases; bases with no gene match: 10. Germline loops: CDR1 KGHSH, CDR2 LQKENI. The CDR3 region is CASRTGQGGTEAFF. For the CDR3, the DNA is TGTGCCAGTAGAACCGGACAGGGTGGCACTGAAGCTTTCTTT.

In this sample, this clone turned up a few times. The chain carries TRBV5-8 and TRBJ2-5; 7 bases align to TRBD2. Trimming at V came to 1 base and at J to 5 bases, leaving 8 bases not matched to a gene. Germline CDR1 reads SGHTS; CDR2 reads YDEGEE. The CDR3 has 15 residues. The CDR3 loop reads CASSLLLAEDETQYF. Here the CDR3 DNA reads TGTGCCAGCAGCTTGTTGCTAGCGGAGGATGAGACCCAGTACTTC. The full variable domain, completed using reference TRBV5-8 and TRBJ2-5, is EAGVTQSPTHLIKTRGQQATLRCSPISGHTSVYWYQQALGLGLQFLLWYDEGEERNRGNFPPRFSGRQFPNYSSELNVNALELEDSALYLCASSLLLAEDETQYFGPGTRLLVL.

V gene TRBV27 combines with J gene TRBJ2-7, with D perhaps TRBD2 (6 bases). V was shortened by 6 bases and J by 2 bases, with 17 bases between the two germline ends. CDR1 MNHEY and CDR2 SMNVEV come from the germline V gene (reference sequence). CDR3 length equals 15 residues. The CDR3 region is CASSFSGGIPYEQYF. CDR3 sequence (DNA): TGTGCCAGCAGCTTCTCTGGGGGGATCCCCTACGAGCAGTACTTC.

This chain's CDR3 is CASSFGLSYEQYF. Written as DNA, the CDR3 is TGTGCCAGCAGCTTCGGCCTCTCCTACGAGCAGTACTTC. The J gene is TRBJ2-7, the V gene TRBV7-9, with unresolved D. V shed 3 bases and J shed 0 bases, with 6 bases lying between them. Germline assignment: CDR1 SEHNR and CDR2 FQNEAQ (reference sequence). The CDR3 is 13 residues long.

The V gene is TRBV5-1, the J gene TRBJ2-1; D is undetermined. Germline V gene lookup returns CDR1 SGHRS and CDR2 YFSETQ. The V end was cut by 1 base, the J end by 10 bases, with 9 bases between. This CDR3 has 12 amino acids. The DNA for the CDR3 is TGCGCCAGCAGCTTGTTCTCCACAGAGCAGTTCTTC. Translation: CASSLFSTEQFF.

The chain carries TRBV28 and TRBJ1-5; possibly TRBD1 for D (5 bases). Germline V CDR1 and CDR2: MDHEN, SYDVKM. Trimming pared 3 bases from V and 1 base from J, leaving 13 bases between. The CDR3 is 16 amino acids. DNA for the CDR3: TGTGCCAGCAGTTTTACGGGGGGAGGCAGCAATCAGCCCCAGCATTTT. Translating it yields CASSFTGGGSNQPQHF.

This clone was seen a few times. The genes are TRBV18 and TRBJ1-1; D unresolved. The V end lost 3 bases, the J end lost 2 bases, and 4 bases lay between the germline ends. The CDR3 is 12 residues long. Germline assignment: CDR1 KGHSH and CDR2 LQKENI. CDR3 sequence: CASSPANTEAFF. CDR3 coding DNA: TGTGCCAGCTCACCCGCAAACACTGAAGCTTTCTTT.

V and J are TRBV19 and TRBJ2-3, with 7 positions matching TRBD2. CDR1 and CDR2 (germline): LNHDA, SQIVND (reference sequence). This CDR3 is built from 15 residues. Losses at the gene ends were 2 bases for V and 1 base for J; bases not matched to a gene: 3. CDR3 DNA: TGTGCCAGTAGTATAACTAGCGTTGGCACAGATACGCAGTATTTT. Amino acids: CASSITSVGTDTQYF.

The chain uses TRBV5-6 and TRBJ2-3, with D perhaps TRBD1 (5 bases). This CDR3 has 15 amino acids. The V end was cut by 0 bases, the J end by 6 bases, with 14 bases between. CDR1 is SGHDT and CDR2 is YYEEEE in the germline V gene. DNA of the CDR3: TGTGCCAGCAGCTTGGTCCAGGGATTTTCGGATACGCAGTATTTT. Its protein is CASSLVQGFSDTQYF.

The J gene is TRBJ1-4, the V gene TRBV5-1; D is unclear. The CDR3 is 15 amino acids. The V gene's germline CDR1 is SGHRS and CDR2 YFSETQ. V lost 2 bases, J lost 7 bases, and 15 bases lay in between. The CDR3 DNA sequence: TGCGCCAGCAGCTTTTTACGTGCGTCGGGTGAAAAACTGTTTTTT. The encoded protein is CASSFLRASGEKLFF.

This clone was picked up one time. The V call is TRBV6-1, the J call TRBJ2-7, with 7 bases that match TRBD2. The CDR3 spans 15 residues. CDR1 is MNHNS, CDR2 SASEGT, per germline. Germline trimming cut 5 bases from V and 0 bases from J; bases unmatched to any gene: 7. CDR3 DNA sequence: TGTGCCAGCAGTCACCGCGGGAGAGGCTCCTACGAGCAGTACTTC. This encodes CASSHRGRGSYEQYF.

This chain links TRBV7-2 with TRBJ2-2; TRBD2 aligns across 7 bases. In germline, CDR1 is SGHTA, CDR2 FQGNSA. There are 15 residues in the CDR3. The junction had 3 bases not matched to a gene; V was cut back by 2 bases and J by 3 bases. DNA of the CDR3: TGTGCCAGCAGCTTAATAGCGGGTTACACCGGGGAGCTGTTTTTT. This sequence encodes CASSLIAGYTGELFF.

This sequence joins TRBV6-5 and TRBJ1-4; D not resolved. The CDR3 extends over 14 amino acids. Trimming left V 6 bases short and J 0 bases short, with 8 bases between. Germline V gene sequence: CDR1 MNHEY, CDR2 SVGAGI. As DNA, the CDR3 is TGTGCCAGCAGCCCAGCGGCAACTAATGAAAAACTGTTTTTT. Amino acid sequence: CASSPAATNEKLFF.

The chain couples TRBV5-1 to TRBJ1-2; D is uncertain. Germline CDR1 SGHRS, CDR2 YFSETQ. This CDR3 has 14 residues. Trimming left V 4 bases short and J 8 bases short, with 18 bases between. This CDR3 is CASSRGDGVEGYTF. The CDR3 DNA sequence: TGCGCCAGCAGCCGAGGCGATGGGGTGGAAGGCTACACCTTC.

This chain links TRBV5-1 with TRBJ1-4; no reliable D call. Germline V lookup: CDR1 SGHRS, CDR2 YFSETQ. The CDR3 runs to 15 residues. Trimming shortened V by 4 bases and J by 0 bases, and 10 bases separated the two germline ends. DNA of the CDR3: TGCGCCAGCAGCCCCGGTGCTGCAACTAATGAAAAACTGTTTTTT. Its translation is CASSPGAATNEKLFF. The entire variable domain, with the rest obtained from reference TRBV5-1 and TRBJ1-4, is as follows: KAGVTQTPRYLIKTRGQQVTLSCSPISGHRSVSWYQQTPGQGLQFLFEYFSETQRNKGNFPGRFSGRQFSNSRSEMNVSTLELGDSALYLCASSPGAATNEKLFFGSGTQLSVL.

V usage is TRBV10-3 and J usage is TRBJ1-1; D is perhaps TRBD1 (5 bases). Germline CDR1 reads ENHRY; CDR2 reads SYGVKD. V lost 7 bases, J lost 6 bases, and 15 bases lay in between. CDR3 length equals 13 residues. The CDR3 coding sequence is TGTGCCATCATGAGTAGGGGCGAGGCTGAAGCTTTCTTT. Translating gives CAIMSRGEAEAFF.

The table lists this clone with a count of one. The rearrangement uses TRBV6-1 and TRBJ2-1; TRBD1 might be the D (5 bases). In germline, CDR1 is MNHNS, CDR2 SASEGT. Trimming took off 4 bases at V and 0 bases at J, with 16 bases between the two ends. The CDR3 length is 17 residues. CDR3 region: CASSAFRQPSSYNEQFF. CDR3 nucleotides: TGTGCCAGCAGTGCCTTCCGACAGCCGAGCTCCTACAATGAGCAGTTCTTC.

This chain uses TRBV5-1 with TRBJ2-3; no definite D call. There are 14 residues in the CDR3. From germline, CDR1 is SGHRS and CDR2 YFSETQ. Deletions cut 4 bases from V and 1 base from J, with 10 bases between. The CDR3 nucleotides read TGCGCCAGCAGCGGAAACGCGGGCACAGATACGCAGTATTTT. It yields the protein CASSGNAGTDTQYF.

The gene calls are TRBV28 and TRBJ1-5; a possible D gene is TRBD1 (5 bases). The CDR3 loop spans 15 amino acids. The germline V gene has CDR1 MDHEN and CDR2 SYDVKM. V lost 5 bases, J lost 0 bases, and 11 bases lay in between. The CDR3 DNA reads TGTGCCAGCAGTGGGGCGGACGATAGCAATCAGCCCCAGCATTTT. Translated: CASSGADDSNQPQHF.